These 27 T cell receptor beta chains were all obtained from the same sample, sequenced in a study of sequential checkpoint blockade in melanoma (dated by TCRdb to about 2019). The library relied on the immunoSEQ multiplex PCR assay. Imported from immuneACCESS, the table was reduced by TCRdb to in-frame sequences with V and J called. These copies leave out some clones; in studies compared against another copy, an unresolved V gene accounts for under half, and the cause of the remainder is not known. Within this sample are under 15,000 clones, with approximately 24% of them counted one time only. The ten largest clonotypes hold roughly a fifth of the sample. Read against the paper, the sample's treatment or condition label means: randomized to nivolumab then ipilimumab (arm A) or the reverse (arm B). This material consisted of tumor tissue (inferred from file names), taken from a patient given nivolumab and ipilimumab in sequence. All receptors derive from a human donor with melanoma.

V gene TRBV10-3 combines with J gene TRBJ2-5, with D perhaps TRBD1 (6 bases). CDR1 and CDR2 (germline): ENHRY, SYGVKD. Trimming took 2 bases from V and 4 from J, leaving 17 bases between them. CDR3 length equals 16 residues. CDR3 sequence reads: CAISEGTGQVGETQYF. The CDR3 DNA reads TGTGCCATCAGTGAGGGAACAGGGCAGGTCGGAGAGACCCAGTACTTC.

This clone was detected a few times. This chain connects TRBV11-3 to TRBJ1-2; 7 bases fit TRBD1. V gave up 3 bases and J gave up 4 bases; unmatched junction bases: 8. Germline CDR1 SGHNT, CDR2 YENEEA. This CDR3 is 15 amino acids long. This chain's CDR3 is CASSLETGQFYGYTF. CDR3 in DNA: TGTGCCAGCAGCTTGGAGACGGGACAGTTCTATGGCTACACCTTC.

This clone was observed a few times. The chain links TRBV11-3 to TRBJ1-5; 8 bases map to TRBD1. The CDR3 is made up of 16 amino acids. Germline CDR1 reads SGHNT; CDR2 reads YENEEA. J was trimmed by 4 bases and V by 2 bases; bases with no gene match: 7. In nucleotides, the CDR3 is TGTGCCAGCAGCTTAATCCAGGACAGGGCTAATCAGCCCCAGCATTTT. Amino acid sequence: CASSLIQDRANQPQHF.

The table lists this clone with a few counts. The rearrangement links TRBV15 to TRBJ1-2; D uncertain. V gave up 3 bases and J gave up 4 bases, with 18 bases separating them. In germline, CDR1 is LNHNV, CDR2 YYDKDF (reference sequence). This CDR3 spans 16 amino acids. The CDR3 nucleotides are TGTGCCACCAGCAGGGTTCTAGCTAGAGATAGCTATGGCTACACCTTC. This sequence encodes CATSRVLARDSYGYTF. The entire variable domain, with the rest obtained from reference TRBV15 and TRBJ1-2, is as follows: DAMVIQNPRYQVTQFGKPVTLSCSQTLNHNVMYWYQQKSSQAPKLLFHYYDKDFNNEADTPDNFQSRRPNTSFCFLDIRSPGLGDTAMYLCATSRVLARDSYGYTFGSGTRLTVV.

The genes are TRBV10-3 and TRBJ2-7, with TRBD2 as a possible D gene (6 bases). V was pared by 2 bases and J by 3 bases, with 17 bases between. Germline assignment: CDR1 ENHRY and CDR2 SYGVKD. CDR3 length equals 16 residues. CDR3 nucleotides: TGTGCCATCAGTGAGGGTTATGGGGACTTAGGCTACGAGCAGTACGTC. This gives the protein CAISEGYGDLGYEQYV.

This rearrangement joins TRBV5-1 to TRBJ1-2; 11 bases line up with TRBD1. Germline V lookup: CDR1 SGHRS, CDR2 YFSETQ. Trimming at V came to 2 bases and at J to 8 bases, leaving 5 bases not matched to a gene. This CDR3 has 14 residues. This CDR3 reads CASSFGDRGSGYTF. As DNA, the CDR3 is TGCGCCAGCAGCTTCGGGGACAGGGGGTCGGGCTACACCTTC.

V is TRBV27 and J is TRBJ2-3; D gene unclear. This CDR3 region has 14 residues. V lost 2 bases and J 0 bases, leaving 6 bases between the germline ends. Germline loops: CDR1 MNHEY, CDR2 SMNVEV (reference sequence). The CDR3 spells CASSLGFSTDTQYF. In DNA form, the CDR3 reads TGTGCCAGCAGTTTAGGGTTTAGCACAGATACGCAGTATTTT.

The rearrangement joins TRBV5-1 to TRBJ1-3, with D uncertain. The V gene lost 3 bases and the J gene lost 8 bases, with 15 bases spanning the gap. Looked up from germline, CDR1 is SGHRS and CDR2 is YFSETQ. The CDR3 sequence is 14 residues long. The CDR3 bases are TGCGCCAGCAGCTCCTACCCTGTAGGACACACCATATATTTT. This translates into CASSSYPVGHTIYF.

V is TRBV15 and J is TRBJ2-1, with 11 bases that match TRBD2. Germline trimming cut 5 bases from V and 7 bases from J; bases unmatched to any gene: 25. Germline CDR1 and CDR2: LNHNV and YYDKDF (reference sequence). This CDR3 has 21 amino acids. In DNA, the CDR3 is TGTGCCACCAGCGGTGGGGCCAGCTACTACGAACTAGCGGGGGATGGGAATGAGCAGTTCTTC. This codes for CATSGGASYYELAGDGNEQFF.

This clone was counted many times. The gene calls are TRBV6-8 and TRBJ1-2, with D possibly being TRBD1 (5 bases). Trimming stripped 6 bases from V and 0 bases from J, with 11 bases between. CDR3 size: 14 residues. The germline V gene has CDR1 MNHGY and CDR2 SAAAGT. The chain's CDR3 is CASRRGIANYGYTF. The CDR3 region has the DNA TGTGCCAGCAGAAGGGGTATAGCTAACTATGGCTACACCTTC.

This clone was seen only a few times. The chain uses TRBV7-4 and TRBJ2-5, with D tentatively TRBD1 (6 bases). CDR3 length: 13 amino acids. The V gene lost 5 bases and the J gene lost 4 bases, with 11 bases spanning the gap. The germline gives CDR1 SGHVT, CDR2 SQSDAQ. The CDR3 reads CASSGRGGETQYF. In DNA, the CDR3 is TGTGCCAGCAGCGGCAGGGGTGGAGAGACCCAGTACTTC. Full variable domain (rest looked up from reference TRBV7-4 and TRBJ2-5): GAGVSQSPRYKVAKRGRDVALRCDSISGHVTLYWYRQTLGQGSEVLTYSQSDAQRDKSGRPSGRFSAERPERSVSTLKIQRTEQGDSAVYLCASSGRGGETQYFGPGTRLLVL.

The table lists this clone with a few counts. The V call is TRBV9, the J call TRBJ2-7; tentatively, D is TRBD2 (6 bases). The ends were cut back, 4 bases at V and 4 bases at J, with 12 bases in the middle. The CDR3 runs to 13 residues. CDR1 and CDR2 (germline): SGDLS, YYNGEE. CDR3 DNA: TGTGCCAGCAGCTTTCTAGCGTCGTACGAGCAGTACTTC. This codes for CASSFLASYEQYF.

This clone was counted at least ten times. The rearrangement joins TRBV11-3 to TRBJ2-7; no reliable D call. The CDR3 contains 16 residues. Germline V lookup: CDR1 SGHNT, CDR2 YENEEA. Trimming shortened V by 1 base and J by 3 bases, and 16 bases separated the two germline ends. CDR3 amino acids: CASSLVDNSPIYEQYF. The CDR3 nucleotides are TGTGCCAGCAGCTTAGTAGATAATAGCCCCATCTACGAGCAGTACTTC. The variable domain in full, with the rest retrieved from reference TRBV11-3 and TRBJ2-7, is EAGVVQSPRYKIIEKKQPVAFWCNPISGHNTLYWYLQNLGQGPELLIRYENEEAVDDSQLPKDRFSAERLKGVDSTLKIQPAELGDSAVYLCASSLVDNSPIYEQYFGPGTRLTVT.

This clone has only a few counts. The chain uses TRBV14 and TRBJ2-3, with unresolved D. V lost 1 base and J 2 bases, leaving 10 bases between the germline ends. CDR3 length: 15 amino acids. Germline assignment: CDR1 SGHDN and CDR2 FVKESK. The CDR3, as DNA: TGTGCCAGCAGCCAAGGGCAGTTCCTCACAGATACGCAGTATTTT. It codes for CASSQGQFLTDTQYF.

This clone was seen more than once but under ten times. One end of the junction fails to match germline, which may point to a read error. Written as DNA, the CDR3 is TGTGCCAGTAGCATAGGGTCCGGGGGGGACGCGAATGAGCAGTTCTTC. Translating it yields CASSIGSGGDANEQFF. The V call is TRBV19, the J call TRBJ2-1; 8 positions match TRBD2. This CDR3 is built from 16 residues. The germline V gene encodes CDR1 LNHDA and CDR2 SQIVND (reference sequence). Supplemented by reference TRBV19 and TRBJ2-1, the full variable domain reads DGGITQSPKYLFRKEGQNVTLSCEQNLNHDAMYWYRQDPGQGLRLIYYSQIVNDFQKGDIAEGYSVSREKKESFPLTVTSAQKNPTAFYLCASSIGSGGDANEQFFGPGTRLTVL.

The V and J genes are TRBV7-2 and TRBJ1-6; D unclear. Germline values: CDR1 SGHTA, CDR2 FQGNSA. The CDR3 has 13 residues. V lost 1 base to trimming and J lost 10 bases, with 8 bases between them. The CDR3, as DNA: TGTGCCAGCAGCTTAGTGTTGGGCTCACCCCTCCACTTT. Its translation is CASSLVLGSPLHF.

The chain uses TRBV28 and TRBJ1-5; D ambiguous. CDR1 MDHEN and CDR2 SYDVKM come from the germline V gene. With 3 bases removed from V and 7 bases from J, the gap between germline ends came to 10 bases. This CDR3 has 13 amino acids. The CDR3 region has the DNA TGTGCCAGCAGTTTGGTGACTCGGCAGCCCCAGCATTTT. Translated, it gives CASSLVTRQPQHF.

This clone was counted ten times or more. The chain links TRBV12-2 to TRBJ1-6; TRBD1, the table's D call, lacks a check against the DNA. TRBV12-2 is classified as a pseudogene. This CDR3 spans 14 amino acids. DNA for the CDR3: TGTGCCGTCCGGGACAGCTCCTATAATTCACCCCTCCACTTT. Residues: CAVRDSSYNSPLHF.

By share, this clone counts as medium-sized. The chain combines TRBV6-7 with TRBJ2-1, with 7 bases lining up with TRBD2. Being an ORF, TRBV6-7 has a function that is uncertain. V dropped 6 bases and J dropped 9; count of bases not matched to a gene: 2. The CDR3 has 11 amino acids. CDR3 amino acids: CASSAGVEQFF. The CDR3 DNA follows: TGTGCCAGCAGCGCGGGGGTTGAGCAGTTCTTC.

In its sample, this clone was seen a few times. The junction departs from the called germline gene at one end, perhaps through a read error. The V and J genes are TRBV6-8 and TRBJ2-5; 11 nucleotides line up with TRBD1. There are 16 residues in the CDR3. The germline V gene has CDR1 MNHGY and CDR2 SAAAGT. CDR3 sequence (DNA): TGTGCCATCAGTGCTGGGGACAGGGGGGACCGGGAGACCCAGTACTTC. Protein sequence: CAISAGDRGDRETQYF.

This clone was observed at least ten times. The V and J genes are TRBV6-8 and TRBJ2-7, with 8 bases matching TRBD1. Germline CDR1 is MNHGY and CDR2 is SAAAGT. V gave up 6 bases and J gave up 7 bases; unmatched junction bases: 11. This CDR3 region has 14 residues. CDR3 residues: CASSRTGTYVEQYF. CDR3 nucleotide sequence: TGTGCCAGCAGCCGGACAGGGACCTACGTGGAGCAGTACTTC.

The CDR3 here is CASGFSEYEQFF. CDR3 coding DNA: TGTGCTAGTGGTTTCAGCGAGTATGAGCAGTTCTTC. V usage is TRBV12-5 and J usage is TRBJ2-1; D not certain. This CDR3 is built from 12 residues. Germline V gene lookup returns CDR1 LGHNT and CDR2 FRNRAP. V lost 3 bases and J lost 8, with 8 bases in between.

This clone has more than one count but fewer than ten. CDR3 coding DNA: TGTGCCAGCAGCCCGGGTCTACCCCGGGGTGAGCAGTTCTTC. It encodes CASSPGLPRGEQFF. The rearrangement joins TRBV11-3 to TRBJ2-1, with D possibly being TRBD2 (5 bases). The germline gives CDR1 SGHNT, CDR2 YENEEA. With 5 bases removed from V and 9 bases from J, the gap between germline ends came to 17 bases. This CDR3 has 14 amino acids.

This chain links TRBV15 with TRBJ2-1; perhaps D is TRBD1 or TRBD2 (5 bases each). This CDR3 is built from 16 residues. CDR1 is LNHNV and CDR2 is YYDKDF in the germline V gene (reference sequence). V lost 1 base, J lost 2 bases, and 12 bases lay in between. CDR3 sequence (DNA): TGTGCCACCAGCAGAGGGGACGTCCGACCCTACAATGAGCAGTTCTTC. This sequence encodes CATSRGDVRPYNEQFF.

This chain links TRBV11-3 with TRBJ2-7; 10 bases map to TRBD2. V lost 5 bases, J lost 4 bases, and 8 bases stayed unmatched. CDR3 size: 15 residues. CDR1 and CDR2 (germline): SGHNT, YENEEA. CDR3 region: CASSPHGTSVYEQYF. The CDR3 region has the DNA TGTGCCAGCAGCCCCCACGGGACTAGCGTGTACGAGCAGTACTTC.

This clone was detected only a few times. The chain carries TRBV19 and TRBJ2-2; 8 nucleotides line up with TRBD2. Trimming cost V 8 bases and J 5 bases; bases outside gene matches: 16. CDR1 LNHDA and CDR2 SQIVND come from the germline V gene (reference sequence). The CDR3 consists of 17 residues. The CDR3 reads CASRMARGRGVTGELFF. CDR3 in DNA: TGTGCCAGTCGAATGGCCCGTGGGCGGGGGGTTACCGGGGAGCTGTTTTTT. The whole variable domain, remainder taken from reference TRBV19 and TRBJ2-2, is DGGITQSPKYLFRKEGQNVTLSCEQNLNHDAMYWYRQDPGQGLRLIYYSQIVNDFQKGDIAEGYSVSREKKESFPLTVTSAQKNPTAFYLCASRMARGRGVTGELFFGEGSRLTVL.

The J gene is TRBJ1-1, the V gene TRBV11-3; TRBD1 matches 11 bases. V gave up 5 bases and J gave up 1 base; unmatched junction bases: 3. This CDR3 is built from 15 residues. Germline loops: CDR1 SGHNT, CDR2 YENEEA. The DNA for the CDR3 is TGTGCCAGCAGCCCGGGACAGGGGGGGAACACTGAAGCTTTCTTT. Translation: CASSPGQGGNTEAFF. The full variable domain, its missing parts supplied by reference TRBV11-3 and TRBJ1-1, is EAGVVQSPRYKIIEKKQPVAFWCNPISGHNTLYWYLQNLGQGPELLIRYENEEAVDDSQLPKDRFSAERLKGVDSTLKIQPAELGDSAVYLCASSPGQGGNTEAFFGQGTRLTVV.